This entry features one T cell receptor beta chain sequence. No cognate antigen has been identified for it. Base qualities are not recorded, but no much larger clone differs from it by a single base. This sample is part of a study of graft-versus-host responses after intestinal transplantation (dated by TCRdb to the early 2020s). In the study overall: Recipients received multivisceral, liver-intestinal, or isolated intestinal transplants. Anti-thymocyte globulin induction was given to all recipients, followed by maintenance tacrolimus and steroids for about 3 years. Bulk TCR-beta CDR3 sequencing was used to track graft-versus-host and host-versus-graft alloreactive T cell clones in the graft, circulation and bone marrow after intestinal transplantation. Alloreactive clones were identified by sequencing pre-transplant mixed lymphocyte reaction products and comparing these products with unstimulated pre-transplant donor and recipient T cells. A cohort of about two dozen intestinal transplant recipients, including one retransplant, was enrolled, and a few patients lacking pretransplant specimens were excluded. A peak of at least 4% donor T cells among recipient peripheral blood mononuclear cells was the definition used for donor T cell macrochimerism. Rather than being sequenced by the commercial service, samples from a few later patients were sequenced in-house on an Illumina MiSeq and processed with MiXCR.

Here is what the overall study found, with its caveats: GvH clones turned up in recipient bone marrow, with some appearing earlier in ileal mucosa or blood, a pattern consistent with an intestinal mucosal origin. Patients with donor T cell macrochimerism had high GvH to HvG T cell clonal ratios in their allografts. The relatively low number and heterogeneity of intestinal transplant patients limited the conclusions. Early after transplant, peak levels of circulating GvH clones were associated with declines in HvG clones.

Libraries were prepared through the immunoSEQ multiplex PCR assay. In most patients, genomic DNA was isolated using the Qiagen DNeasy Blood and Tissue Kit and sent frozen to Adaptive Biotechnologies for TCR sequencing. Adaptive Biotechnologies carried out high-throughput TCR-beta CDR3 sequencing of genomic DNA for most patients. Per the authors' processing: TCR sequencing data for more than 15 patients were retrieved from Adaptive's ImmunoSEQ software; a few other patients were processed with MiXCR and VDJtools. To correct CD4 versus CD8 sorting errors, sequences present in both subsets at a frequency ratio below 5:1 were removed. CDR3 nucleotide sequences shared between donor and recipient were removed because the origin of such sequences could not be assigned. Alloreactive clones required at least 2-fold expansion over unstimulated cells and minimum CFSE-low frequency of 0.002% (template counts) or 0.001% (read counts). Clones detected in sequenced pre-transplant spleen, lymph node, or MLR CFSE-low populations of the donor or recipient were defined as mappable. The cumulative frequency of alloreactive clones was calculated as a percentage of all sequences, weighted by copy number. TCRdb provides this immuneACCESS table in a form limited to in-frame rearrangements. Some clones are lacking; in checked studies, under half of them reflect an unresolved V gene, and why the rest are absent is not known. V, J and clone size reflect that table, while D and trimming were determined from the DNA. The sample data list about 120,000 clones, and about 93% of these were observed just once. Together, the top ten hold about 0.11% of the sample.

The sample's time point label, in plain terms: cells obtained before transplantation from donor or recipient. CD3+CD4+ and CD3+CD8+ populations were FACS-sorted from unstimulated pre-transplant donor and recipient cells taken from spleen or lymph nodes. There are 13 amino acids in the CDR3, from cysteine to phenylalanine inclusive. Only the CDR3 portion is preserved as DNA: 39 bases, with reading frame beginning at the first base. Taken from the germline V gene, the CDR1 and CDR2 loops are SGHRS and YFSETQ. The junction shows trimming of 0 bases on V and 4 bases on J, plus 7 bases between the germline ends.

The chain uses TRBV5-1 and TRBJ1-2; there is no confident call for the D gene. This sequence was found in a human donor who received an intestinal transplant. Sequenced material: unstimulated CD4+ T cells sorted from spleen or lymph node cells, taken before intestinal transplant. The DNA sequence is given as TGCGCCAGCAGCTTGGCAGAAATCTATGGCTACACCTTC. This gives the protein CASSLAEIYGYTF. The variable domain in full, with residues beyond the CDR3 obtained from the reference TRBV5-1 and TRBJ1-2 genes, is KAGVTQTPRYLIKTRGQQVTLSCSPISGHRSVSWYQQTPGQGLQFLFEYFSETQRNKGNFPGRFSGRQFSNSRSEMNVSTLELGDSALYLCASSLAEIYGYTFGSGTRLTVV.